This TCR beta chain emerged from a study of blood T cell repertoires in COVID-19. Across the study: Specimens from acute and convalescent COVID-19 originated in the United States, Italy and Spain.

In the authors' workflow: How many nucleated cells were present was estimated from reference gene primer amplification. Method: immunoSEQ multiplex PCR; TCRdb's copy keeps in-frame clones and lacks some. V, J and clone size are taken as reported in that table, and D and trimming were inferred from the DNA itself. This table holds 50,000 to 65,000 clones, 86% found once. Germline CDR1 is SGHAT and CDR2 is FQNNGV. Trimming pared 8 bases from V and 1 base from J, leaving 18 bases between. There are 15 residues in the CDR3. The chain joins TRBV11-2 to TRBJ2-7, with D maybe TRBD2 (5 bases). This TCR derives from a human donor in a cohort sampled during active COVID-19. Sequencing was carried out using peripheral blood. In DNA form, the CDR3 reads TGTGCCAGCGGAGTAACGGCGGGCGGTTCCTACGAGCAGTACTTC. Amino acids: CASGVTAGGSYEQYF.